Listed here is a single T cell receptor beta chain. This record comes from a study of blood T cell repertoires in COVID-19. Across the whole study: Samples representing acute and convalescent COVID-19 were sourced from the United States, Italy and Spain.

The authors' processing: From reference gene primer amplification, estimates of nucleated cell counts were derived. Measured with immunoSEQ multiplex PCR; TCRdb has only the in-frame clones, and not every one. V, J and clone size are those of that table, while D and trimming were read from the DNA. The sample contains approximately 240,000 clones, about nine tenths of which appear only once. The V and J ends lost 4 bases and 4 bases, in that order; junction bases with no gene match: 4. CDR1 SGHRS and CDR2 YFSETQ come from the germline V gene. This CDR3 is 14 amino acids long. Sequenced: PBMCs or T cells enriched from blood (not recorded which). This TCR was sampled from a woman in her twenties or thirties with acute COVID-19. The rearrangement uses TRBV5-1 and TRBJ2-2; 7 bases match TRBD2. CDR3 amino acids: CASSQSGITGELFF. For the CDR3, the DNA is TGCGCCAGCAGCCAAAGCGGGATCACCGGGGAGCTGTTTTTT.